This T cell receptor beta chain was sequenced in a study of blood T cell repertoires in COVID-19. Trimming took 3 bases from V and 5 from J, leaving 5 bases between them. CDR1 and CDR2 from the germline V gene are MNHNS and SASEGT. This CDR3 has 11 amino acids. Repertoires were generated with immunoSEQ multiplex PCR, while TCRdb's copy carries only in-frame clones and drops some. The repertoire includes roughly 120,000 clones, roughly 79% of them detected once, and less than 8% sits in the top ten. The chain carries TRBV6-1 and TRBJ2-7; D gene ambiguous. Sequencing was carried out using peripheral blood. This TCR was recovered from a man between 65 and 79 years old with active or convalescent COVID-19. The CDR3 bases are TGTGCCAGCAGTGATATTAACGAGCAGTACTTC. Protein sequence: CASSDINEQYF.